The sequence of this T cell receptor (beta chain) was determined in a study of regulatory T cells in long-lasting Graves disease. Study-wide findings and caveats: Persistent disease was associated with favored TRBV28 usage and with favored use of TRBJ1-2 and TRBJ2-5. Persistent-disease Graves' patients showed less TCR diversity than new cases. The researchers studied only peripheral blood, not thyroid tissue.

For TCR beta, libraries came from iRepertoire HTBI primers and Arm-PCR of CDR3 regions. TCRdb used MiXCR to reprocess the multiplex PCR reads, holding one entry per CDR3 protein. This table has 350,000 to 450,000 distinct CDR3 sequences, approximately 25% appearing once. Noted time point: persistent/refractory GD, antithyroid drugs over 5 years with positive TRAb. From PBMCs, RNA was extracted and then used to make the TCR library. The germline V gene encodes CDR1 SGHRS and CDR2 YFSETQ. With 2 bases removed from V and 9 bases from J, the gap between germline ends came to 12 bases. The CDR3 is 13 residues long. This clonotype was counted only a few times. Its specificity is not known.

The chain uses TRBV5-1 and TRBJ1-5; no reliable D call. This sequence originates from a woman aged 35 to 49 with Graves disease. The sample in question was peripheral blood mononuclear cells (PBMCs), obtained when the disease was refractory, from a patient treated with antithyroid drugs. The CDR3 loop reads CASSFGSGRPQHF. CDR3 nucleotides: TGCGCCAGCAGCTTCGGCAGCGGGAGGCCCCAGCATTTT.